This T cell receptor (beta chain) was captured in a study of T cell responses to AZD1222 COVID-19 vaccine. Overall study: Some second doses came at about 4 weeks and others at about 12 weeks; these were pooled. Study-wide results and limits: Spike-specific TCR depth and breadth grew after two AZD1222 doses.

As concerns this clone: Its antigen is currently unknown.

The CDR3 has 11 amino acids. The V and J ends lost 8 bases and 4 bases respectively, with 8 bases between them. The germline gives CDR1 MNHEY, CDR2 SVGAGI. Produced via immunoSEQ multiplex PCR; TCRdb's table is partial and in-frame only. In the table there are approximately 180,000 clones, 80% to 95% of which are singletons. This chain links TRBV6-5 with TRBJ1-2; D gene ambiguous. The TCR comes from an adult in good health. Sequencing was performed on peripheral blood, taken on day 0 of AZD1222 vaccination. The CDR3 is CASYRAYGYTF. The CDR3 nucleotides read TGTGCCAGCTACCGGGCCTATGGCTACACCTTC.